This TCR beta chain was identified during a study of cytomegalovirus exposure and HLA in healthy donors. Findings and limits, study-wide: As was reported, the classifier diagnosed cytomegalovirus status with high specificity and sensitivity. There were some 150 TCR beta chains listed as cytomegalovirus-associated.

The CDR3 has 14 amino acids. V shed 2 bases and J shed 1 base, with 8 bases lying between them. Per germline, CDR1 SGDLS and CDR2 YYNGEE. Clones were read by immunoSEQ multiplex PCR, and TCRdb kept only the in-frame ones, dropping some. The profile covers some 170,000 clones, with about 95% appearing a single time and more than 0.7% taken by the ten largest. Notes on this clone: Its antigen is currently unknown.

The sample was PBMCs. The chain joins TRBV9 to TRBJ2-3; D is undetermined. This TCR was recovered from a woman younger than 30 in good health and CMV-seronegative. The CDR3 loop is CASSVNYRTDTQYF. The CDR3 nucleotides are TGTGCCAGCAGCGTTAACTACCGCACAGATACGCAGTATTTT.